This paragraph covers one T cell receptor (beta chain) sequence. These data come from a study of blood T cell repertoires in COVID-19. Overall study: COVID-19 samples from acute and convalescent phases originated in the United States, Italy and Spain. T cells, B-cell-depleted T cells, or PBMCs supplied cDNA or gDNA.

Per the original data handling: It was from reference gene primer amplification that nucleated cell counts were estimated. Profiled with immunoSEQ multiplex PCR; TCRdb holds only in-frame clones, not every one. V, J and clone size reflect that table, while D and trimming were determined from the DNA. The data hold around 280,000 clones, with roughly 80% observed a single time. This CDR3 spans 14 amino acids. The V gene lost 6 bases and the J gene lost 0 bases, with 9 bases spanning the gap. Per germline, CDR1 ENHRY and CDR2 SYGVKD. This TCR was sampled from a woman in her forties or fifties with active or convalescent COVID-19. Sample: peripheral blood. V is TRBV10-3 and J is TRBJ1-3; D is possibly TRBD1 (6 bases). The DNA of the CDR3 is TGTGCCATCAGGGACAGTCTCTCTGGAAACACCATATATTTT. It is translated as CAIRDSLSGNTIYF.